A selection of T cell receptor beta chains follows, all from one sample in a study of vaccination effects on CD4 cells after COVID-19. For these receptors, no antigen is known. The data were produced by immunoSEQ multiplex PCR, yet TCRdb's version contains in-frame clones alone and is incomplete. The repertoire consists of about 38,000 clones, with roughly 70% occurring once and the leading ten covering about 22%. This specimen was CD4+ T cells from PBMCs cultured with SARS-CoV-2 spike peptides, taken before COVID-19 vaccination. These TCRs come from a human donor who received a COVID-19 vaccine. The CDR3 runs from the conserved cysteine through the conserved F or W. D genes are given only for firm matches. Some rows have no size entry. The others give once, few or many, or a class for an expanded clone.

v_call,cdr3_length,d_call,clone_size,j_call,cdr3_nt,cdr3_aa
TRBV5-8,13,TRBD1,NA,TRBJ2-5,TGTGCCAGCAGCTTCTACAGGGGAGAGACCCAGTACTTC,CASSFYRGETQYF
TRBV7-9,15,NA,few,TRBJ2-5,TGTGCCAGCAGCCTTAGGGGGATAGGGCAAGAGACCCAGTACTTC,CASSLRGIGQETQYF
TRBV2,16,TRBD2,NA,TRBJ2-7,TGTGCCACCCGACCAAGCGGGGGAATCAGCTCCTACGAGCAGTACTTC,CATRPSGGISSYEQYF
TRBV7-2,17,TRBD2,NA,TRBJ2-7,TGTGCCAGCAGCTTAGGGGGGCTAGCGGGGGGCTCCTACGAGCAGTACTTC,CASSLGGLAGGSYEQYF
TRBV9,14,TRBD1,NA,TRBJ1-2,TGTGCCAGCAGCACAGGACAGGGAGTTTATGGCTACACCTTC,CASSTGQGVYGYTF
TRBV19,13,NA,NA,TRBJ1-4,TGTGCCAGTAGTTGGGCCGGGAATGAAAAACTGTTTTTT,CASSWAGNEKLFF
TRBV4-3,15,NA,few,TRBJ2-7,TGCGCCAGCAGCCCTACAGGAGCGGAACTCTACGAGCAGTACTTC,CASSPTGAELYEQYF
TRBV7-9,14,TRBD1,few,TRBJ2-7,TGTGCCAGCCAGACGACAGGGGGCGGCTACGAGCAGTACTTC,CASQTTGGGYEQYF
TRBV19,15,TRBD2,NA,TRBJ2-2,TGTGCCAGTAGTAGCGGGAGGGTGAAGATGGGGGAGCTGTTTTTT,CASSSGRVKMGELFF
TRBV18,13,NA,NA,TRBJ1-1,TGTGCCAGCTCACTGACAGAAAACACTGAAGCTTTCTTT,CASSLTENTEAFF
TRBV5-8,13,NA,NA,TRBJ1-1,TGTGCCAGCAGCTTTCGCAGGAACACTGAAGCTTTCTTT,CASSFRRNTEAFF
TRBV5-5,14,TRBD1,few,TRBJ1-2,TGTGCCAGCAGCTCAATGACAGGGAACTATGGCTACACCTTC,CASSSMTGNYGYTF
TRBV6-5,15,TRBD1,NA,TRBJ2-7,TGTGCCAGCAGTTATCCGGGACAGGGGCCCTCCGAGCAGTACTTC,CASSYPGQGPSEQYF
TRBV28,13,NA,NA,TRBJ1-2,TGTGCCAGCAGTTTATGGGCAGACTATGGCTACACCTTC,CASSLWADYGYTF
TRBV27,16,TRBD2,NA,TRBJ2-2,TGTGCCAGCAGCCCACTAGCGGGAGGGCCCGGCGGGGAGCTGTTTTTT,CASSPLAGGPGGELFF
TRBV2,14,NA,NA,TRBJ2-3,TGTGCCAGCAGCACCGGGCCGAGGGTCGATACGCAGTATTTT,CASSTGPRVDTQYF
TRBV19,17,TRBD2,NA,TRBJ2-1,TGTGCCAGTAGTACCCCTAGCGGGAGTGGTTCTAGGGATGAGCAGTTCTTC,CASSTPSGSGSRDEQFF
TRBV19,18,TRBD2,NA,TRBJ2-1,TGTGCCAGTAGTCCGACGACTAGCGGGAGGGCCCCCAACAATGAGCAGTTCTTC,CASSPTTSGRAPNNEQFF
TRBV7-8,15,NA,NA,TRBJ2-7,TGTGCCAGCAGCTTAGGACAGACTAACACCTACGAGCAGTACTTC,CASSLGQTNTYEQYF
TRBV14,14,TRBD1,few,TRBJ1-2,TGTGCCAGCCGGCAGACAGGGAAGGACTATGGCTACACCTTC,CASRQTGKDYGYTF
TRBV30,15,NA,NA,TRBJ1-6,TGTGCCTGCCGGGCTTCGAGCTCCTATAATTCACCCCTCCACTTT,CACRASSSYNSPLHF
TRBV29-1,13,NA,NA,TRBJ1-2,TGCAGCGTTGTGTTAGGGGCTTTGGGTGGCTACACCTTC,CSVVLGALGGYTF
TRBV4-3,17,TRBD1,NA,TRBJ2-1,TGCGCCAGCAGCCAAGATCTCATTGGACAGGGCTACAATGAGCAGTTCTTC,CASSQDLIGQGYNEQFF
TRBV5-4,13,NA,NA,TRBJ1-1,TGTGCCAGCAGCTTTTCTCAGAACACTGAAGCTTTCTTT,CASSFSQNTEAFF
TRBV6-5,12,NA,NA,TRBJ1-1,TGTGTTTCCGGAGGGAGGAGGACTGAAGCTTTCTTT,CVSGGRRTEAFF
TRBV6-1,14,TRBD1,NA,TRBJ1-1,TGTGCCAGCAGTGAAGCAACAGGGGGCTTCGCAGCTTTCTTT,CASSEATGGFAAFF
TRBV7-2,15,NA,NA,TRBJ1-5,TGTGCCAGCAGCTACCTTGGGGGGGAGGATCAGCCCCAGCATTTT,CASSYLGGEDQPQHF
TRBV6-2/TRBV6-3,14,TRBD1,NA,TRBJ1-1,TGTGCCAGCAGTTTAGGGACAGGGGCTTGGGAAGCTTTCTTT,CASSLGTGAWEAFF
TRBV5-4,15,TRBD1,NA,TRBJ1-2,TGTGCCAGCAGCTATACCATGGCAGGGGGTTACGGCTACACCTTC,CASSYTMAGGYGYTF
TRBV11-2,14,NA,NA,TRBJ1-2,TGTGCCAGCACCTTACAGGGAGTTAACTATGGCTACACCTTC,CASTLQGVNYGYTF
TRBV6-5,15,NA,NA,TRBJ1-4,TGTGCCAGCAGCCAAGGGAACAGAAGGAATGAAAAACTGTTTTTT,CASSQGNRRNEKLFF
TRBV28,15,NA,NA,TRBJ1-3,TGTGCCAGCAGTTTATCGCCCGCCTCTGGAAACACCATATATTTT,CASSLSPASGNTIYF
TRBV19,13,NA,few,TRBJ1-6,TGTGCCAGTAGTGACAGTTATAATTCACCCCTCCACTTT,CASSDSYNSPLHF
TRBV29-1,11,NA,NA,TRBJ2-3,TGCAGCGTTGAACGGACCAGCACGCAGTATTTT,CSVERTSTQYF
TRBV28,13,NA,few,TRBJ2-7,TGTGCCAGCGGTACTAACCCCCTGTACGAGCAGTACTTC,CASGTNPLYEQYF
TRBV4-3,15,TRBD1,NA,TRBJ1-6,TGCGCCAGCAGCCTGGGACAGCTCTATAATTCACCCCTCCACTTT,CASSLGQLYNSPLHF
TRBV18,15,NA,NA,TRBJ1-4,TGTGCCAGCTCACCCACCGTGGTCAGCGGAGAAAAACTGTTTTTT,CASSPTVVSGEKLFF
TRBV6-5,14,NA,NA,TRBJ2-1,TGTGCCAGCAGCCGGGGGACAGTCTACAATGAGCAGTTCTTC,CASSRGTVYNEQFF
TRBV6-5,14,TRBD1,NA,TRBJ1-1,TGTGCCAGCAGTAGCCCTACACAGGGGAGTGAAGCTTTCTTT,CASSSPTQGSEAFF
TRBV30,13,TRBD1,NA,TRBJ1-2,TGTGCCTGGAAAACGGACAGGGGAGCGGGCTACACCTTC,CAWKTDRGAGYTF
TRBV27,14,NA,NA,TRBJ2-4,TGTGCCAGTCGAGGTGAGGTAAACAAAAACATTCAGTACTTC,CASRGEVNKNIQYF